This T cell receptor beta chain was retrieved from a study of blood T cell repertoires in COVID-19. About the study: Acute and convalescent COVID-19 specimens originated in the United States, Italy and Spain. Nucleic acid was either cDNA or gDNA, and it came from T cells, B-cell-depleted T cells, or PBMCs.

This CDR3 is built from 14 residues. In germline, CDR1 is LNHDA, CDR2 SQIVND (reference sequence). Trimming took 6 bases from V and 0 from J, leaving 8 bases between them. In the study's own analysis: Counts of nucleated cells, estimated from reference gene primer amplification, were obtained. TCRdb's table, derived via immunoSEQ multiplex PCR, lists solely in-frame clones and lacks some. V and J calls and clone size follow that table, whereas D and trimming were derived from the DNA. This sample has some 120,000 clones, with 70% to 85% found just once. The rearrangement links TRBV19 to TRBJ1-4; the D gene is possibly TRBD1 (5 bases). The sequencing sample was made of peripheral blood. This receptor was obtained from a woman between 50 and 59 years old with acute or convalescent COVID-19. The CDR3 DNA sequence: TGTGCCAGTAGCCGACAGCCAACTAATGAAAAACTGTTTTTT. Amino acids: CASSRQPTNEKLFF.